The entry that follows covers one T cell receptor beta chain sequence. The antigen remains unidentified. This sample stems from a study of cytomegalovirus exposure and HLA in healthy donors. Study conclusions and caveats: TCR sequences were mostly rare, though some public TCRs occurred in many donors. A few CMV-associated chains were confirmed in vitro to be specific for CMV antigens.

PCR amplification relied on 60 Vbeta primers (plus 13 Jbeta primers). The table came from immunoSEQ multiplex PCR; TCRdb's copy has only in-frame clones and leaves some out. The data show 150,000 to 200,000 clones, over 65% seen once. Germline assignment: CDR1 LGHNA and CDR2 YSLEER. Trimming took off 0 bases at V and 10 bases at J, with 22 bases between the two ends. This CDR3 region has 17 residues. The chain recombines TRBV4-3 with TRBJ2-1, with D tentatively TRBD2 (6 bases). The sequenced material came from PBMCs. The receptor's source is a middle-aged man in good health and CMV-seropositive. The CDR3 loop reads CASSQERSLGPSGEQFF. The CDR3 DNA reads as TGCGCCAGCAGCCAAGAACGATCTCTCGGGCCGAGCGGGGAGCAGTTCTTC.